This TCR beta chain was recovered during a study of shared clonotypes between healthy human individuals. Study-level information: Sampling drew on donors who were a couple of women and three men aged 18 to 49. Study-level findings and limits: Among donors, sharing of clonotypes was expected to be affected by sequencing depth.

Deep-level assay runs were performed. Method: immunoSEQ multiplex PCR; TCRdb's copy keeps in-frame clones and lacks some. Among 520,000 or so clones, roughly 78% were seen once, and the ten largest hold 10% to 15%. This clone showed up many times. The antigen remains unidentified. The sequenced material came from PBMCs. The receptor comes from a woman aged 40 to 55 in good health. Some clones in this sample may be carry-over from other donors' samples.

The CDR3 loop is CASSEAYSNQPQHF. CDR3 DNA sequence: TGTGCCAGCTCAGAGGCCTATAGCAATCAGCCCCAGCATTTT. The chain is built from TRBV18 and TRBJ1-5; no clear D gene. Per the germline V gene, CDR1 is KGHSH and CDR2 is LQKENI. Trimming took off 5 bases at V and 0 bases at J, with 8 bases between the two ends. The CDR3 covers 14 residues.